The 30 T cell receptor beta chains below were found in one sample sequenced in a study of blood T cell repertoires in COVID-19 (dated by TCRdb to the early 2020s). Library creation used the immunoSEQ multiplex PCR assay. Drawn from immuneACCESS, this table holds only the in-frame rearrangements with V and J called that TCRdb kept. Clones are partly lost; checked studies trace under half to an unresolved V gene and leave the rest unexplained. This sample has about 220,000 clones in its table, and about 88% of those were observed once. Jointly, the top ten make up approximately 2.7% of the sample. Sequencing was carried out using PBMCs or T cells enriched from blood (not recorded which). The receptors shown here come from a woman in her twenties or thirties who had recovered from COVID-19.

The gene calls are TRBV5-6 and TRBJ1-2; possible D gene TRBD1, 6 bases. V lost 2 bases, J lost 5 bases, and 13 bases lay in between. The germline V gene encodes CDR1 SGHDT and CDR2 YYEEEE. The CDR3 consists of 14 residues. The chain's CDR3 is CASSFSGVTYGYTF. CDR3 bases: TGTGCCAGCAGCTTTTCAGGGGTGACGTATGGCTACACCTTC.

This clone was counted once. The chain uses TRBV25-1 and TRBJ1-2; D perhaps matches TRBD1 (5 bases). The germline gives CDR1 MGHDK, CDR2 SYGVNS. The length of the CDR3 is 11 residues. V lost 5 bases and J 4 bases, leaving 5 bases between the germline ends. CDR3 DNA sequence: TGTGCCAGCAGTCAGGGCTATGGCTACACCTTC. It translates to CASSQGYGYTF.

The chain has TRBV11-3 and TRBJ1-1; 7 nucleotides agree with TRBD1. V gave up 5 bases and J gave up 3 bases; unmatched junction bases: 3. CDR3 length: 13 amino acids. Per germline, CDR1 SGHNT and CDR2 YENEEA. Here the CDR3 DNA reads TGTGCCAGCAGCCAAGGGGGCTACACTGAAGCTTTCTTT. As protein: CASSQGGYTEAFF.

This clone was found once. This chain joins TRBV7-3 and TRBJ2-3; D is possibly TRBD2 (5 bases). The CDR3 totals 17 residues. Per the germline V gene, CDR1 is SGHTA and CDR2 is FQGTGA. With 1 base removed from V and 2 bases from J, the gap between germline ends came to 16 bases. The CDR3 is CASSLMGAAPLTDTQYF. DNA for the CDR3: TGTGCCAGCAGCTTAATGGGAGCAGCACCCCTCACAGATACGCAGTATTTT.

V usage is TRBV19 and J usage is TRBJ1-6; a possible D gene is TRBD1 (5 bases). This CDR3 comprises 16 residues. V lost 1 base to trimming and J lost 5 bases, with 12 bases between them. In germline, CDR1 is LNHDA, CDR2 SQIVND (reference sequence). The CDR3 sequence is CASSIAAGFHNSPLHF. The CDR3 DNA follows: TGTGCCAGTAGTATAGCAGCAGGGTTCCATAATTCACCCCTCCACTTT.

The chain carries TRBV19 and TRBJ2-1, with TRBD2 as a possible D gene (6 bases). Germline V gene sequence: CDR1 LNHDA, CDR2 SQIVND (reference sequence). V lost 3 bases and J 7 bases, leaving 10 bases between the germline ends. The CDR3 is 13 amino acids. CDR3: CASSMGGRNEQFF. Written as DNA, the CDR3 is TGTGCCAGTAGTATGGGGGGAAGAAATGAGCAGTTCTTC. Looking up the rest from reference TRBV19 and TRBJ2-1 gives the full variable domain: DGGITQSPKYLFRKEGQNVTLSCEQNLNHDAMYWYRQDPGQGLRLIYYSQIVNDFQKGDIAEGYSVSREKKESFPLTVTSAQKNPTAFYLCASSMGGRNEQFFGPGTRLTVL.

This sequence joins TRBV27 and TRBJ1-6, with D uncertain. The V gene lost 3 bases and the J gene lost 7 bases, with 10 bases spanning the gap. CDR1 and CDR2 (germline): MNHEY, SMNVEV (reference sequence). The length of the CDR3 is 14 residues. The CDR3 region is CASSLRVRNSPLHF. The CDR3 DNA is TGTGCCAGCAGTTTGAGGGTCAGGAATTCACCCCTCCACTTT.

This chain connects TRBV5-4 to TRBJ2-1; 15 bases align to TRBD2. J gave up 8 bases and V 3 bases, and 3 bases lay outside the gene matches. The CDR3 is 15 amino acids. The germline CDR1 and CDR2 sequences are SGHNT and YYREEE (reference sequence). In DNA, the CDR3 is TGTGCCAGCAGCTGGACTAGCGGGGGGGCACATGAGCAGTTCTTC. Its protein product is CASSWTSGGAHEQFF. Looking up the rest from reference TRBV5-4 and TRBJ2-1 gives the full variable domain: ETGVTQSPTHLIKTRGQQVTLRCSSQSGHNTVSWYQQALGQGPQFIFQYYREEENGRGNFPPRFSGLQFPNYSSELNVNALELDDSALYLCASSWTSGGAHEQFFGPGTRLTVL.

The chain is built from TRBV13 and TRBJ1-2, with 10 bases that match TRBD1. The CDR3 covers 14 residues. V lost 4 bases, J lost 7 bases, and 6 bases stayed unmatched. Germline-derived CDR1 and CDR2 are PRHDT and FYEKMQ (reference sequence). The CDR3 nucleotides read TGTGCCAGCAGCTCCCCCGGGACAGGGGCTGGCTACACCTTC. Residues: CASSSPGTGAGYTF.

V and J are TRBV7-4 and TRBJ2-7; 9 positions agree with TRBD2. CDR1 SGHVT and CDR2 SQSDAQ come from the germline V gene. Germline trimming cut 2 bases from V and 4 bases from J; bases unmatched to any gene: 6. The CDR3 has 15 amino acids. The CDR3 sequence is CASSLSPSGAYEQYF. CDR3 in DNA: TGTGCCAGCAGCTTATCCCCTAGCGGGGCTTACGAGCAGTACTTC.

The chain carries TRBV29-1 and TRBJ2-7, with D maybe TRBD2 (5 bases). The CDR3 extends over 11 amino acids. V shed 2 bases and J shed 3 bases, with 5 bases lying between them. In germline, CDR1 is SQVTM, CDR2 ANQGSEA. The CDR3 sequence is CSVERDYEQYF. CDR3 nucleotides: TGCAGCGTTGAACGGGACTACGAGCAGTACTTC.

This CDR3 is CASSQFGGDSYEQYF. Written as DNA, the CDR3 is TGCGCCAGCAGCCAATTCGGAGGGGACTCCTACGAGCAGTACTTC. The chain employs TRBV4-3 and TRBJ2-7; maybe TRBD2 (6 bases). The CDR3 is 15 residues long. In germline, CDR1 is LGHNA, CDR2 YSLEER. Trimming took 2 bases from V and 0 from J, leaving 11 bases between them.

The chain joins TRBV4-3 to TRBJ1-6; tentatively, D is TRBD1 (5 bases). The CDR3 consists of 14 residues. Germline CDR1 reads LGHNA; CDR2 reads YSLEER. The germline V and J ends were trimmed by 3 bases and 10 bases, with 13 bases remaining between them. The DNA for the CDR3 is TGCGCCAGCAGCCAGGTAGTGGGGGGATCACCCCTCCACTTT. Translated, it gives CASSQVVGGSPLHF.

The rearrangement joins TRBV4-3 to TRBJ2-2, with D possibly being TRBD1 (5 bases). The CDR3 sequence is 15 residues long. V was pared by 0 bases and J by 7 bases, with 12 bases between. The V gene's germline CDR1 is LGHNA and CDR2 YSLEER. CDR3: CASSQEAGWNGELFF. In nucleotides, the CDR3 is TGCGCCAGCAGCCAAGAGGCAGGGTGGAACGGGGAGCTGTTTTTT.

The chain has TRBV6-5 and TRBJ1-6, with D hard to call. Trimming shortened V by 6 bases and J by 6 bases, and 6 bases separated the two germline ends. This CDR3 comprises 12 residues. Germline values: CDR1 MNHEY, CDR2 SVGAGI. Here the CDR3 reads CASRNFNSPLHF. The CDR3 DNA is TGTGCCAGCAGAAACTTTAATTCACCCCTCCACTTT.

The rearrangement joins TRBV2 to TRBJ1-2; D gene ambiguous. Looked up from germline, CDR1 is SNHLY and CDR2 is FYNNEI. The CDR3 loop spans 12 amino acids. V was clipped by 7 bases and J by 8 bases, with 14 bases between them. CDR3 residues: CASIRRAGGYTF. CDR3 coding DNA: TGTGCCAGCATAAGGAGGGCGGGAGGCTACACCTTC. The entire variable domain, with the rest obtained from reference TRBV2 and TRBJ1-2, is as follows: EPEVTQTPSHQVTQMGQEVILRCVPISNHLYFYWYRQILGQKVEFLVSFYNNEISEKSEIFDDQFSVERPDGSNFTLKIRSTKLEDSAMYFCASIRRAGGYTFGSGTRLTVV.

The chain combines TRBV3-1 (or the pseudogene TRBV3-2) with TRBJ2-1; TRBD2 matches at 7 bases. CDR3 size: 18 residues. Unmatched junction bases numbered 12, after V lost 1 base and J lost 3 bases. CDR1 is LGHDT, CDR2 YNNKEL, per germline (reference sequence). CDR3 sequence (DNA): TGTGCCAGCAGCCAAGCGGGGCCGGGGCGGGGGTTCTACAATGAGCAGTTCTTC. This gives the protein CASSQAGPGRGFYNEQFF.

J is TRBJ2-2 and V is TRBV10-2; D remains ambiguous. The CDR3 runs 12 residues. Trimming took off 0 bases at V and 8 bases at J, with 4 bases between the two ends. Germline V gene sequence: CDR1 WSHSY, CDR2 SAAADI. CDR3 nucleotide sequence: TGCGCCAGCAGTGAGTCTCGTGGGGAGCTGTTTTTT. This gives the protein CASSESRGELFF.

The chain is built from TRBV4-3 and TRBJ1-1; the D is unclear. There are 15 residues in the CDR3. Germline-derived CDR1 and CDR2 are LGHNA and YSLEER. The germline V and J ends were trimmed by 2 bases and 0 bases, with 10 bases remaining between them. CDR3 region: CASSQKELMNTEAFF. For the CDR3, the DNA is TGCGCCAGCAGCCAAAAGGAACTAATGAACACTGAAGCTTTCTTT.

The V call is TRBV10-2, the J call TRBJ2-7; a possible D gene is TRBD1 (6 bases). V lost 2 bases and J lost 3, with 11 bases in between. The CDR3 extends over 14 amino acids. Germline CDR1 and CDR2: WSHSY and SAAADI. The CDR3 region has the DNA TGCGCCAGCAGTGAGAGTATCAGGGGCTACGAGCAGTACTTC. It translates to CASSESIRGYEQYF.

This chain uses TRBV7-6 with TRBJ2-7; possibly TRBD2 for D (6 bases). CDR3 length: 15 amino acids. The germline V gene encodes CDR1 SGHVS and CDR2 FNYEAQ. Trimming removed 3 bases at V and 6 bases at J, with 18 bases between. The CDR3 here is CASSFSGEPLSEQYF. CDR3 coding DNA: TGTGCCAGCAGCTTCTCGGGGGAACCCTTAAGCGAGCAGTACTTC.

The table lists this clone with a count of one. The V gene is TRBV7-3, the J gene TRBJ2-6; TRBD1 matches at 8 bases. Germline V gene sequence: CDR1 SGHTA, CDR2 FQGTGA. Trimming took 5 bases from V and 0 from J; bases not matched to a gene: 6. The CDR3 runs 17 residues. The CDR3 nucleotides are TGTGCCAGCAGCATAGGACAGGGTAGCTCTGGGGCCAACGTCCTGACTTTC. It specifies CASSIGQGSSGANVLTF.

This chain connects TRBV10-2 to TRBJ1-1; no clear D. Trimming shortened V by 6 bases and J by 1 base, and 24 bases separated the two germline ends. The germline V gene has CDR1 WSHSY and CDR2 SAAADI. The CDR3 is made up of 18 amino acids. CDR3 coding DNA: TGCGCCAGCAGCCCCGGCCCGCCAGCGCGTATTAAGAACACTGAAGCTTTCTTT. As protein: CASSPGPPARIKNTEAFF.

The chain uses TRBV25-1 and TRBJ2-7; 9 positions agree with TRBD1. This CDR3 comprises 14 residues. From germline, CDR1 is MGHDK and CDR2 SYGVNS. With V trimmed by 5 bases and J by 3 bases, 5 bases remained unmatched. CDR3 residues: CASSSPGQGYEQYF. For the CDR3, the DNA is TGTGCCAGCAGTAGTCCGGGACAGGGCTACGAGCAGTACTTC.

The chain couples TRBV12-3 or TRBV12-4 to TRBJ1-2; a weak D match, TRBD1 (5 bases). Trimming took 2 bases from V and 8 from J, leaving 12 bases between them. The CDR3 has 13 residues. The CDR3 reads CASSLQGRGGYTF. Here the CDR3 DNA reads TGTGCCAGCAGTTTACAGGGTAGGGGCGGCTACACCTTC.

A single count supports this clone. The gene calls are TRBV25-1 and TRBJ1-1, with 8 bases identical to TRBD1. J gave up 5 bases and V 7 bases, and 12 bases lay outside the gene matches. The CDR3 covers 15 residues. Per the germline V gene, CDR1 is MGHDK and CDR2 is SYGVNS. The CDR3 spells CASTSPGQVRTEAFF. The DNA for the CDR3 is TGTGCCAGCACTTCCCCGGGACAGGTTCGGACTGAAGCTTTCTTT.

V is TRBV3-1 (or the pseudogene TRBV3-2) and J is TRBJ2-7, with 8 positions matching TRBD2. The ends lost 4 bases at V and 0 bases at J; junction bases unmatched: 8. Germline V lookup: CDR1 LGHDT, CDR2 YNNKEL (reference sequence). The CDR3 is 16 residues long. Here the CDR3 reads CASSRYGSGSSYEQYF. The CDR3 coding sequence is TGTGCCAGCAGCCGATACGGGAGCGGGAGCTCCTACGAGCAGTACTTC.

The chain uses TRBV5-5 and TRBJ1-6; 7 nucleotides match TRBD1. The germline V gene encodes CDR1 SGHKS and CDR2 YYEKEE (reference sequence). CDR3 length: 15 amino acids. V was pared by 1 base and J by 10 bases, with 8 bases of the junction left unmatched. Written as DNA, the CDR3 is TGTGCCAGCAGCTTGTCTGGGACAGACAAATCACCCCTCCACTTT. It translates to CASSLSGTDKSPLHF.

This clone was picked up a small number of times. This sequence joins TRBV7-9 and TRBJ1-4; D may be TRBD1 (5 bases). The V end was cut by 2 bases, the J end by 3 bases, with 13 bases between. CDR1 and CDR2 (germline): SEHNR, FQNEAQ (reference sequence). CDR3 length: 16 residues. The CDR3 loop is CASSLSGMGSNEKLFF. Written as DNA, the CDR3 is TGTGCCAGCAGCTTATCAGGGATGGGGTCTAATGAAAAACTGTTTTTT.

This chain uses TRBV2 with TRBJ1-5; D is perhaps TRBD1 (5 bases). Germline lookup yields CDR1 SNHLY and CDR2 FYNNEI. Trimming cost V 2 bases and J 3 bases, with 11 bases left between them. The CDR3 has 15 amino acids. CDR3 sequence reads: CASSERGWVNQPQHF. In DNA, the CDR3 is TGTGCCAGCAGTGAAAGGGGATGGGTCAATCAGCCCCAGCATTTT.